This T cell receptor beta chain was identified during a study of regulatory T cells in long-lasting Graves disease. Study results and limitations: Persistent disease was characterized by preferential usage of TRBV28, TRBJ1-2 and TRBJ2-5. Small sample size may have lowered accuracy.

CDR1 and CDR2 (germline): LNHDA, SQIVND (reference sequence). This CDR3 has 15 amino acids. V trimming: 7 bases; J trimming: 3 bases; junction bases outside the gene matches: 6. This clonotype was seen a few times. No antigen is known for it. Building of the TCR beta libraries involved iRepertoire HTBI primers and Arm-PCR of CDR3 regions. Methods used by the authors: The samples yielded some 62 TRBV and 13 to 15 TRBJ segments. One entry per CDR3 protein, called by TCRdb with MiXCR from the multiplex PCR reads. These V and J calls are TCRdb output, not the study's own analysis. The sample contains a few hundred thousand distinct CDR3 sequences, around a quarter of which appear only once. As for time point: persistent/refractory GD, antithyroid drugs over 5 years with positive TRAb. PBMC RNA was the source of the TCR library. Graves' disease diagnosis followed American Thyroid Association guidelines.

The gene calls are TRBV19 and TRBJ1-5, with TRBD1 matching 10 bases. The source of this sequence is a female donor with Graves disease. Material: peripheral blood mononuclear cells (PBMCs), obtained when the disease was refractory, from a patient treated with antithyroid drugs. This chain's CDR3 is CASIPGQGPNQPQHF. The CDR3 DNA reads TGTGCCAGTATCCCGGGACAGGGGCCCAATCAGCCCCAGCATTTT.